The clone carrying this T cell receptor (beta chain) was observed a handful of times. Its antigen is not identified. This specimen belongs to a study of cytomegalovirus exposure and HLA in healthy donors. General study results and limits: An analysis that was carried out later associated 15,000 to 20,000 TCR beta sequences with HLA alleles at 0.05 false discovery rate. Most CMV-associated TCR beta chains appeared HLA-restricted in a later analysis.

The V gene end was trimmed by 6 bases and the J gene end by 6 bases; junction bases not matched to a gene: 8. The germline gives CDR1 MDHEN, CDR2 SYDVKM. This CDR3 has 14 residues. The study ran its PCR with 60 Vbeta and 13 Jbeta primers. Authors' processing steps: In a later analysis, the count reached 76 million or so unique TCR beta chains, with roughly 11 million shared. Libraries were prepared by immunoSEQ multiplex PCR; TCRdb keeps only in-frame clonotypes and omits some of them. Clone size and the V and J calls come from that table; the DNA yielded D and trimming. The sample has tens of thousands of clones; around 75% are singletons.

The sequence was collected from a man aged 50 to 60 in good health and CMV-seropositive. The V and J genes are TRBV28 and TRBJ1-2; 9 bases are a match to TRBD1. Sample: PBMCs. CDR3 DNA: TGTGCCAGCAGCTACGGGGGGACAGGGAATGGCTACACCTTC. The encoded protein is CASSYGGTGNGYTF.